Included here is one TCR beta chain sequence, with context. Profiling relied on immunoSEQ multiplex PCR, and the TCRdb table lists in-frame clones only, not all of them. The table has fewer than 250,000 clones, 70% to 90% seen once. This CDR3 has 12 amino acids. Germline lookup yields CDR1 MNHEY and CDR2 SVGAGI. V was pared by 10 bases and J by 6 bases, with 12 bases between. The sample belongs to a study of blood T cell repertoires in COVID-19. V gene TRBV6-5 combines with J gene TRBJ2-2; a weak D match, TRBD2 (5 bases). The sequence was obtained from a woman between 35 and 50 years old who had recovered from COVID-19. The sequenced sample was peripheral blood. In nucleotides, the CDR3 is TGTGCCACCTGGGGAGACGCCGGGGAGCTGTTTTTT. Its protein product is CATWGDAGELFF.